What follows are 30 T cell receptor beta chains derived from one specimen sequenced in a study of blood T cells in healthy people across ages. For the second PCR, which ran for 7 to 11 cycles, a sample-barcoded 5' primer and a J-beta primer mix were used. TCRdb ran MiXCR on the 5' RACE reads and lists one entry per CDR3 protein. The table lists around 1.5 million distinct CDR3 sequences, around 39% of them singletons. Sequencing was carried out using blood. These receptors originate from a woman under 30 in good health.

Of note for this clonotype: Just one base apart from a much larger clone, this may be a read error. The gene calls are TRBV12-3 or TRBV12-4 and TRBJ2-1; a possible D gene is TRBD1 (7 bases). Trimming left V 3 bases short and J 9 bases short, with 12 bases between. The CDR3 runs to 13 residues. The DNA of the CDR3 is TGTGCCAGCAGTTTGGCAGGGGGGTGTGAGCAGTTCTTC. Amino acids: CASSLAGGCEQFF.

The chain combines TRBV2 with TRBJ2-1; D is unresolved. Germline V gene lookup returns CDR1 SNHLY and CDR2 FYNNEI. CDR3 length equals 15 residues. V lost 3 bases to trimming and J lost 4 bases, with 13 bases between them. CDR3: CASSDLNLQYNEQFF. CDR3 DNA: TGTGCCAGCAGTGACTTGAACCTCCAATACAATGAGCAGTTCTTC.

This rearrangement joins TRBV14 to TRBJ2-1; D tentatively fits TRBD1 or TRBD2 (5 bases each). The end of the DNA is better explained by TRBJ2-7, so the J call may be wrong. Germline assignment: CDR1 SGHDN and CDR2 FVKESK. The CDR3 extends over 15 amino acids. CDR3 nucleotides: TGTGCCAGCAGCCGGGTCGGGGCAGAGTACAATGAGCAGTACTTC. Residues: CASSRVGAEYNEQYF.

V is TRBV6-5 and J is TRBJ1-2; 9 nucleotides align to TRBD1. Trimming removed 5 bases from V and 8 bases from J; junction bases left unmatched: 6. The CDR3 has 13 amino acids. Per the germline V gene, CDR1 is MNHEY and CDR2 is SVGAGI. The CDR3 sequence: CASSVGTGFGYTF. Here the CDR3 DNA reads TGTGCCAGCAGTGTGGGGACAGGGTTCGGCTACACCTTC.

This chain connects TRBV27 to TRBJ2-2, with D unclear. Deletions cut 2 bases from V and 4 bases from J, with 8 bases between. CDR1 and CDR2 (germline): MNHEY, SMNVEV (reference sequence). The CDR3 has 14 residues. Here the CDR3 DNA reads TGTGCCAGCAGTTTAAATTTTGGCACCGGGGAGCTGTTTTTT. It encodes CASSLNFGTGELFF.

V usage is TRBV6-2 or TRBV6-3 and J usage is TRBJ2-1, with unresolved D. The CDR3 has 17 residues. The germline CDR1 and CDR2 sequences are MNHEY and SVGEGT. Trimming took 0 bases from V and 0 from J, leaving 12 bases between them. The CDR3 here is CASSYSTQPRSYNEQFF. CDR3 DNA sequence: TGTGCCAGCAGTTACTCGACACAACCCCGCTCCTACAATGAGCAGTTCTTC.

The CDR3 is CASSEYGTGSEAFF. CDR3 nucleotide sequence: TGTGCCAGCAGTGAATATGGAACCGGGTCTGAAGCTTTCTTT. V and J are TRBV25-1 and TRBJ1-1; D gene unclear. The germline V gene encodes CDR1 MGHDK and CDR2 SYGVNS. The CDR3 is 14 residues long. Trimming pared 0 bases from V and 6 bases from J, leaving 11 bases between.

This chain joins TRBV9 and TRBJ1-1, with a weak D call TRBD1 (5 bases). Germline CDR1 is SGDLS and CDR2 is YYNGEE. Trimming left V 0 bases short and J 4 bases short, with 10 bases between. The CDR3 length is 14 residues. CDR3 bases: TGTGCCAGCAGCGTAGACCTAGGGGCCACTGAAGCTTTCTTT. Its protein is CASSVDLGATEAFF.

The rearrangement links TRBV20-1 to TRBJ2-2; 7 bases match TRBD1. Germline CDR1 and CDR2: DFQATT and SNEGSKA (reference sequence). The length of the CDR3 is 14 residues. Trimming at V came to 5 bases and at J to 2 bases, leaving 5 bases not matched to a gene. The CDR3 is CSASTGDNTGELFF. In DNA form, the CDR3 reads TGCAGTGCTTCTACAGGGGACAACACCGGGGAGCTGTTTTTT.

The DNA of the CDR3 is TGCAGCGTTGGGGGGGTACTAGCGGGGCCTACCACCTACGAGCAGTACTTC. It yields the protein CSVGGVLAGPTTYEQYF. This rearrangement joins TRBV29-1 to TRBJ2-7; 10 nucleotides line up with TRBD2. The CDR3 totals 17 residues. With V trimmed by 4 bases and J by 2 bases, 14 bases remained unmatched. The germline CDR1 and CDR2 sequences are SQVTM and ANQGSEA.

A few counts support this clonotype. The chain recombines TRBV5-1 with TRBJ2-7; TRBD1 agrees at 9 bases. V dropped 3 bases and J dropped 7; count of bases not matched to a gene: 11. Germline values: CDR1 SGHRS, CDR2 YFSETQ. The CDR3 is made up of 15 amino acids. CDR3 DNA: TGCGCCAGCAGCTGGGGGGACAGGGATGTAGCGGAGCAGTACTTC. Translation: CASSWGDRDVAEQYF.

At least ten counts were recorded for this clonotype. The V call is TRBV28, the J call TRBJ2-7; 10 bases are shared with TRBD1. Looked up from germline, CDR1 is MDHEN and CDR2 is SYDVKM. The length of the CDR3 is 15 residues. The junction had 5 bases not matched to a gene; V was cut back by 4 bases and J by 2 bases. CDR3 nucleotides: TGTGCCAGCAGTTCCTTAGGGACAGGGGCCTACGAGCAGTACTTC. Encoded protein: CASSSLGTGAYEQYF.

This chain uses TRBV29-1 with TRBJ1-6; weak D call: TRBD1 (6 bases). CDR3 length: 13 amino acids. CDR1 and CDR2 from the germline V gene are SQVTM and ANQGSEA. Trimming pared 4 bases from V and 12 bases from J, leaving 16 bases between. CDR3 residues: CSVGGGDSLPLHF. The CDR3 DNA follows: TGCAGCGTTGGAGGGGGTGATAGTTTACCCCTCCACTTT.

This clonotype has a single count. One base away lies a much larger clone, so this may be a sequencing read error. V and J are TRBV5-1 and TRBJ2-7, with 9 nucleotides matching TRBD2. The CDR3 runs 16 residues. V lost 0 bases, J lost 7 bases, and 11 bases stayed unmatched. The germline V gene has CDR1 SGHRS and CDR2 YFSETQ. DNA for the CDR3: TGCGCCAGCAGCTTGGATGTAGCGGGGGCCAAGAATGAGCAGTACTTC. Protein product: CASSLDVAGAKNEQYF.

This clonotype was found a few times. The CDR3 reads CASSPQGARAPLHF. The CDR3 coding sequence is TGTGCCAGCAGTCCACAGGGGGCGCGGGCACCCCTCCACTTT. The J gene is TRBJ1-6, the V gene TRBV12-3 or TRBV12-4; 9 bases match TRBD1. Losses at the gene ends were 5 bases for V and 11 bases for J; bases not matched to a gene: 7. The CDR3 is made up of 14 amino acids.

This clonotype was counted only a few times. The J gene is TRBJ2-7, the V gene TRBV28; 9 positions match TRBD1. Trimming at V came to 6 bases and at J to 2 bases, leaving 5 bases not matched to a gene. The CDR3 spans 14 residues. Germline V gene sequence: CDR1 MDHEN, CDR2 SYDVKM. As DNA, the CDR3 is TGTGCCAGCAGGACAGGGGGAATGGCCTACGAGCAGTACTTC. This translates into CASRTGGMAYEQYF.

The chain uses TRBV30 and TRBJ2-4, with TRBD2 matching over 7 bases. Matching the DNA end better, TRBJ2-7 makes the J call doubtful. Germline V gives CDR1 GTSNPN, CDR2 SVGIG (reference sequence). The CDR3 length is 13 residues. The CDR3 sequence: CAWTGLNSYEQYF. For the CDR3, the DNA is TGTGCCTGGACGGGACTAAATTCCTACGAGCAGTACTTC.

The chain joins TRBV2 to TRBJ2-5; 9 nucleotides align to TRBD1. The CDR3 spans 14 residues. Germline trimming cut 7 bases from V and 5 bases from J; bases unmatched to any gene: 8. From germline, CDR1 is SNHLY and CDR2 FYNNEI. CDR3 protein: CASTRGQGSETQYF. Here the CDR3 DNA reads TGTGCCAGCACTCGAGGACAGGGGAGTGAGACCCAGTACTTC.

In this sample, this clonotype turned up once. The chain joins TRBV13 to TRBJ2-4; 8 bases are a match to TRBD2. The better agreement between TRBJ2-7 and the DNA end casts doubt on the J call. Germline V gene data show CDR1 as PRHDT and CDR2 as FYEKMQ (reference sequence). The CDR3 length is 15 residues. CDR3 in DNA: TGTGCCAGCAGCCTCCGACCGGGACTAGAATACGAGCAGTACTTC. This codes for CASSLRPGLEYEQYF.

The V call is TRBV6-5, the J call TRBJ2-3, with 10 bases fitting TRBD2. The length of the CDR3 is 17 residues. CDR1 is MNHEY and CDR2 is SVGAGI in the germline V gene. V was pared by 0 bases and J by 6 bases, with 9 bases of the junction left unmatched. The CDR3 nucleotides read TGTGCCAGCAGTTACTCCCCCGGGACTAGCGAGTGGGATACGCAGTATTTT. Translating it yields CASSYSPGTSEWDTQYF.

V usage is TRBV5-1 and J usage is TRBJ2-7, with 10 bases lining up with TRBD2. The trim removed 0 bases at V and 2 bases at J, leaving 5 bases unmatched. There are 16 residues in the CDR3. Germline V gives CDR1 SGHRS, CDR2 YFSETQ. DNA of the CDR3: TGCGCCAGCAGCTTGGAACCGGGACTAGCGACCTACGAGCAGTACTTC. Protein sequence: CASSLEPGLATYEQYF.

This clonotype was counted only a few times. This chain joins TRBV7-2 and TRBJ1-1, with TRBD1 as a possible D gene (5 bases). Germline CDR1 and CDR2: SGHTA and FQGNSA. The CDR3 has 13 residues. Trimming pared 6 bases from V and 5 bases from J, leaving 13 bases between. The CDR3 is CASSGRGETEAFF. The CDR3 region has the DNA TGTGCCAGCAGTGGGAGAGGGGAGACTGAAGCTTTCTTT.

CDR3: CASSQVVPSGRSNEQFF. The CDR3 DNA reads TGCGCCAGCAGCCAAGTAGTGCCTAGCGGGAGGAGCAATGAGCAGTTCTTC. This chain uses TRBV4-1 with TRBJ2-1; 11 positions match TRBD2. Germline assignment: CDR1 MGHRA and CDR2 YSYEKL. This CDR3 has 17 residues. J gave up 6 bases and V 1 base, and 8 bases lay outside the gene matches.

In DNA, the CDR3 is TGCGCCAGCAGCGAGCAGGGGGCTCAAGAGCAGTACTTC. Translating it yields CASSEQGAQEQYF. The chain has TRBV5-1 and TRBJ2-4; 8 bases line up with TRBD1. Trimming removed 4 bases from V and 13 bases from J; junction bases left unmatched: 10. The CDR3 covers 13 residues. Germline V gene lookup returns CDR1 SGHRS and CDR2 YFSETQ.

This chain connects TRBV28 to TRBJ1-2; D gene unclear. Trimming left V 4 bases short and J 5 bases short, with 11 bases between. The CDR3 runs to 13 residues. The V gene's germline CDR1 is MDHEN and CDR2 SYDVKM. The CDR3 DNA follows: TGTGCCAGCAGTTCCCCGCAGATTTATGGCTACACCTTC. It yields the protein CASSSPQIYGYTF.

The chain is built from TRBV4-2 and TRBJ2-3, with TRBD2 matching over 15 bases. The length of the CDR3 is 18 residues. CDR1 LGHNA and CDR2 YNFKEQ come from the germline V gene. J was trimmed by 5 bases and V by 6 bases; bases with no gene match: 12. In DNA form, the CDR3 reads TGTGCCAGCAGTCCTGGGACTAGCGGGAGGTTTATGGGAGATACGCAGTATTTT. Amino acid sequence: CASSPGTSGRFMGDTQYF.

The chain carries TRBV5-1 and TRBJ2-5; D is undetermined. The CDR3 has 14 residues. Trimming left V 0 bases short and J 5 bases short, with 11 bases between. Germline values: CDR1 SGHRS, CDR2 YFSETQ. The CDR3 sequence: CASSLGLTWETQYF. CDR3 in DNA: TGCGCCAGCAGCTTGGGACTCACCTGGGAGACCCAGTACTTC.

The gene calls are TRBV2 and TRBJ2-6; TRBD1 aligns across 7 bases. The CDR3 extends over 16 amino acids. Germline values: CDR1 SNHLY, CDR2 FYNNEI. The V gene end was trimmed by 7 bases and the J gene end by 6 bases; junction bases not matched to a gene: 12. In DNA form, the CDR3 reads TGTGCCAGCAAGGTCCAGGGGGTGGATTCGGCCAACGTCCTGACTTTC. It translates to CASKVQGVDSANVLTF.

V gene TRBV30 combines with J gene TRBJ2-2; no definite D call. V was shortened by 2 bases and J by 7 bases, with 11 bases between the two germline ends. The CDR3 has 13 residues. Germline CDR1 and CDR2: GTSNPN and SVGIG (reference sequence). The CDR3: CAWSFQIGGELFF. The CDR3 DNA reads as TGTGCCTGGAGTTTCCAAATTGGCGGGGAGCTGTTTTTT.

This chain uses TRBV7-9 with TRBJ2-1; 8 nucleotides match TRBD2. The junction had 7 bases not matched to a gene; V was cut back by 1 base and J by 8 bases. Germline V gives CDR1 SEHNR, CDR2 FQNEAQ (reference sequence). The length of the CDR3 is 15 residues. CDR3 sequence reads: CASSLVGSGMDEQFF. For the CDR3, the DNA is TGTGCCAGCAGCTTAGTCGGTAGCGGGATGGATGAGCAGTTCTTC.